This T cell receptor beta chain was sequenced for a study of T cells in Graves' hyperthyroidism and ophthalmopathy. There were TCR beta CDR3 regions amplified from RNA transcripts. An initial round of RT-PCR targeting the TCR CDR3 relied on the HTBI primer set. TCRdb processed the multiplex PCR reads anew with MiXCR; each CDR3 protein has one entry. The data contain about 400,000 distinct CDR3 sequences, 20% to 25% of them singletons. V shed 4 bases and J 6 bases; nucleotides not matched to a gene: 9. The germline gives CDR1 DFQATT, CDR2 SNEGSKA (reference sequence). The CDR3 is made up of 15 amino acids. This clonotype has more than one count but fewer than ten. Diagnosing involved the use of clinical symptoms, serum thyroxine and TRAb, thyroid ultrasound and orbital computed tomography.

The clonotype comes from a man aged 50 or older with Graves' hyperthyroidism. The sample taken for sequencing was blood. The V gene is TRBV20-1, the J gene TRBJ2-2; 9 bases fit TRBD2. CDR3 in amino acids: CSAKTSGLTAGELFF. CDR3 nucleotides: TGCAGTGCTAAGACTAGCGGCCTTACGGCCGGGGAGCTGTTTTTT.